This is a list of T cell receptor beta chains from one sample in a study of T cells in Graves' hyperthyroidism and ophthalmopathy. MiXCR, run by TCRdb on the multiplex PCR reads, gives a single entry per CDR3 protein. Of fewer than 850,000 distinct CDR3 sequences in the sample, 15% to 20% are singletons; the top ten hold 15% to 17%. Sequencing was performed on blood. The receptors were gathered from a middle-aged man with Graves' hyperthyroidism. CDR3s include the opening cysteine and the closing phenylalanine or tryptophan. The D gene is left open where the match is weak. The size field is filled for only some rows; it gives once, few, many or a size class.

D	size	J	V	CDR3	DNA
-	many	TRBJ2-1	TRBV27	CASSPDRGNNEQFF	TGTGCCAGCAGTCCGGATAGGGGCAACAATGAGCAGTTCTTC
TRBD1	many	TRBJ1-1	TRBV28	CASSLWGTGTMNTEAFF	TGTGCCAGCAGTTTATGGGGGACAGGGACCATGAACACTGAAGCTTTCTTT
-	few	TRBJ1-2	TRBV20-1	CSARVNFAGDYGYTF	TGCAGTGCTAGAGTTAACTTTGCAGGGGACTATGGCTACACCTTC
-	-	TRBJ1-1	TRBV29-1	CSHDRNTEASF	TGCAGCCATGACAGGAACACTGAAGCTTCCTTT
-	many	TRBJ2-5	TRBV7-2	CASSPGLVAETQYF	TGTGCCAGCAGCCCTGGGCTAGTAGCCGAGACCCAGTACTTC
TRBD1	-	TRBJ2-5	TRBV20-1	CSASPSTGTGETQYF	TGCAGTGCTTCACCCTCGACAGGGACGGGAGAGACCCAGTACTTC
-	many	TRBJ1-6	TRBV2	CASRQQVRKGSPLHF	TGTGCCAGCAGACAACAGGTCCGAAAAGGCTCACCCCTCCACTTT
TRBD1	-	TRBJ2-3	TRBV10-3	CASASGGGTDTQYF	TGTGCCAGCGCCTCAGGGGGTGGCACAGATACGCAGTATTTT
-	many	TRBJ2-3	TRBV20-1	CSARDLMGYSTDTQYF	TGCAGTGCTAGAGATTTAATGGGATACTCCACAGATACGCAGTATTTT
-	-	TRBJ1-5	TRBV5-1	CASSLGDNNNQPQHF	TGCGCCAGCAGCTTGGGGGACAATAACAATCAGCCCCAGCATTTT
-	-	TRBJ2-5	TRBV5-1	CASSLGIGIQETQYF	TGCGCCAGCAGCTTGGGCATCGGAATTCAAGAGACCCAGTACTTC
TRBD1	many	TRBJ2-7	TRBV28	CASIQDRGPYEQYF	TGTGCCAGCATCCAGGACAGGGGGCCATACGAGCAGTACTTC
-	few	TRBJ2-2	TRBV18	CASSPPGRRNTGELFF	TGTGCCAGCTCACCACCGGGCAGGCGGAACACCGGGGAGCTGTTTTTT
TRBD1	-	TRBJ2-5	TRBV5-1	CAGSAYPGTGRGETQYF	TGCGCCGGCAGCGCCTATCCCGGGACAGGGAGGGGAGAGACCCAGTACTTC
TRBD1	few	TRBJ1-2	TRBV12-3/TRBV12-4	CASSTGTYGYTF	TGTGCCAGCTCGACAGGGACCTATGGCTACACCTTC
TRBD2	-	TRBJ2-3	TRBV19	CASSITLAGLDTQYF	TGTGCCAGTAGTATTACCCTAGCGGGACTGGATACGCAGTATTTT
TRBD1	few	TRBJ2-1	TRBV5-1	CASSRDRRYNEQFF	TGCGCCAGCAGTCGGGACAGGCGTTACAATGAGCAGTTCTTC
TRBD2	-	TRBJ2-7	TRBV2	CASTMGLAGDEQYF	TGTGCCAGCACCATGGGACTAGCGGGAGATGAGCAGTACTTC
TRBD1	-	TRBJ1-2	TRBV20-1	CSARDQQGAPDNYGYTF	TGCAGTGCTAGAGATCAACAGGGGGCTCCCGATAACTATGGCTACACCTTC
-	few	TRBJ1-5	TRBV19	CASTPRDILENQPQHF	TGTGCCAGTACCCCAAGGGACATTCTCGAGAATCAGCCCCAGCATTTT
TRBD1	few	TRBJ2-3	TRBV27	CASSLGGQLFADTQYF	TGTGCCAGCAGTTTAGGGGGACAGCTTTTTGCAGATACGCAGTATTTT
TRBD2	few	TRBJ2-2	TRBV28	CASRTSGYTGELFF	TGTGCCAGCAGGACTAGCGGGTACACCGGGGAGCTGTTTTTT
-	few	TRBJ1-5	TRBV30	CAWSEENSNQPQHF	TGTGCCTGGAGTGAAGAAAATAGCAATCAGCCCCAGCATTTT
-	-	TRBJ2-4	TRBV7-2	CASSPYRGNIQYF	TGTGCCAGCAGCCCCTACCGGGGAAACATTCAGTACTTC
-	-	TRBJ2-1	TRBV12-3/TRBV12-4	CASTPEGVNEQFF	TGTGCCAGCACCCCGGAGGGAGTCAATGAGCAGTTCTTC
TRBD1	few	TRBJ2-5	TRBV6-1	CASRQGDRVVETQYF	TGTGCCAGCAGACAAGGTGACAGGGTAGTGGAGACCCAGTACTTC
-	many	TRBJ2-5	TRBV12-3/TRBV12-4	CASSLGVGGTQYF	TGTGCCAGCAGTTTGGGGGTGGGAGGGACCCAGTACTTC
TRBD2	many	TRBJ2-3	TRBV24-1	CATSDRRTSGGPDTQYF	TGTGCCACCAGTGATCGCCGGACTAGCGGGGGCCCAGATACGCAGTATTTT
TRBD2	-	TRBJ2-2	TRBV20-1	CSARAVGLAGVETGELFF	TGCAGTGCTAGAGCGGTTGGGCTAGCGGGAGTAGAGACCGGGGAGCTGTTTTTT
-	-	TRBJ2-5	TRBV30	CAWSHTGSFQETQYF	TGTGCCTGGAGCCATACCGGGAGCTTTCAAGAGACCCAGTACTTC
-	many	TRBJ1-1	TRBV11-2	CASSRGASAEAFF	TGTGCCAGCAGCCGAGGTGCCTCTGCTGAAGCTTTCTTT
TRBD1	many	TRBJ2-7	TRBV28	CASSPGGVDEQYF	TGTGCCAGCAGTCCAGGGGGTGTCGACGAGCAGTACTTC
-	many	TRBJ1-1	TRBV12-5	CASGLVLGSQNTEAFF	TGTGCTAGTGGTTTGGTACTAGGCAGCCAAAACACTGAAGCTTTCTTT